These 18 T cell receptor beta chains share one sample of origin, sequenced in a study of T cell clonality in common variable immunodeficiency. Assay: immunoSEQ multiplex PCR; the TCRdb copy retains only in-frame clones and omits some. The profile covers approximately 44,000 clones, none occurring a single time. Sequenced sample: peripheral blood mononuclear cells. The receptors were gathered from a person between 18 and 70 years old in good health.

This clone came up many times. The CDR3: CASSITGLAGINEQFF. Partial CDR3 DNA: TGTGCCAGTAGTATCACAGGACTAGCGGGTATAAATGAG. V and J are TRBV19 and TRBJ2-1, with 11 positions matching TRBD2. The sequenced fragment ends 3 residues before the CDR3 boundary, so the rest is inferred from the germline J gene. The CDR3 runs to 16 residues. The ends lost 3 bases at V and 7 bases at J; junction bases unmatched: 8. CDR1 and CDR2 from the germline V gene are LNHDA and SQIVND (reference sequence).

The table lists this clone with many counts. Read sequence stops 3 residues before the CDR3 end, and the germline J gene provides the missing end. The rearrangement links TRBV19 to TRBJ2-7; TRBD1 agrees at 8 bases. Germline V lookup: CDR1 LNHDA, CDR2 SQIVND (reference sequence). V gave up 6 bases and J gave up 3 bases; unmatched junction bases: 10. This CDR3 spans 15 amino acids. CDR3 region: CASSPRQGANYEQYF. The DNA read from the CDR3 is TGTGCCAGTAGCCCACGCCAGGGGGCCAACTACGAG.

This clone occurred many times. The read ends 3 residues shy of where the CDR3 ends; the end is completed using the germline J gene. V gene TRBV6-4 combines with J gene TRBJ2-3; D perhaps matches TRBD2 (6 bases). V was shortened by 4 bases and J by 8 bases, with 16 bases between the two germline ends. Germline V gives CDR1 MRHNA, CDR2 SNTAGT. The CDR3 runs to 14 residues. CDR3 DNA (partial): TGTGCCAGCAGTGCGGGGGAAGACATTGGTACG. Its translation: CASSAGEDIGT. The whole CDR3 sequence reads CASSAGEDIGTQYF.

With respect to this clone: The read terminates 3 residues ahead of where the CDR3 ends, so the germline J gene completes it. The chain has TRBV6-1 and TRBJ2-2; 7 nucleotides match TRBD1. V lost 4 bases to trimming and J lost 3 bases; unmatched junction nucleotides: 8. The CDR3 runs 16 residues. Germline V gene data show CDR1 as MNHNS and CDR2 as SASEGT. CDR3 sequence reads: CASSALGGVYTGELFF. CDR3 bases read: TGTGCCAGCAGTGCTTTAGGGGGCGTTTACACCGGGGAG.

The table lists this clone with many counts. The read comes to an end 3 residues before the CDR3 does, leaving the germline J gene to fill in the end. The chain combines TRBV5-5 with TRBJ2-7; unclear D gene. Germline V lookup: CDR1 SGHKS, CDR2 YYEKEE (reference sequence). The CDR3 covers 14 residues. Between the trimmed V and J ends, which lost 0 bases and 2 bases, there was a span of 9 bases. The covered CDR3 bases are TGTGCCAGCAGCTTGGCCGATCCTACCTACGAG. Amino acid sequence: CASSLADPTYE. The complete CDR3 protein is CASSLADPTYEQYF.

In its sample, this clone was seen many times. The CDR3 end falls 3 residues outside the read, so it is completed with the germline J gene. This rearrangement joins TRBV29-1 to TRBJ2-3; D unresolved. Germline V gene data show CDR1 as SQVTM and CDR2 as ANQGSEA. The CDR3 runs to 14 residues. Trimming removed 4 bases from V and 2 bases from J, with 13 bases in between. The covered CDR3 bases are TGCAGCGTTGTCGGTCTCAACCCCACAGATACG. It yields the protein CSVVGLNPTDT. The entire CDR3 protein is CSVVGLNPTDTQYF.

There are many counts of this clone. The missing CDR3 end, 3 residues past where the read stops, is filled in from the germline J gene. The chain combines TRBV6-4 with TRBJ2-3; 9 nucleotides align to TRBD1. CDR1 is MRHNA and CDR2 is SNTAGT in the germline V gene. The CDR3 covers 15 residues. J gave up 2 bases and V 3 bases, and 3 bases lay outside the gene matches. CDR3 protein: CASSDGTGITDTQYF. The CDR3 bases that were read are TGTGCCAGCAGTGATGGGACAGGGATCACAGATACG.

This clone was detected many times. The read ends 3 residues early relative to the CDR3; the germline J gene fills the gap. The chain is built from TRBV7-2 and TRBJ2-3; 7 nucleotides agree with TRBD2. The CDR3 loop spans 15 amino acids. The trim removed 5 bases at V and 3 bases at J, leaving 8 bases unmatched. Per germline, CDR1 SGHTA and CDR2 FQGNSA. CDR3 protein: CASSGGSLRTDTQYF. The sequenced part of the CDR3 DNA is TGTGCCAGCAGCGGCGGGAGTTTGAGGACAGATACG.

In regard to this clone: The read ends 3 residues early relative to the CDR3; the germline J gene fills the gap. V gene TRBV18 combines with J gene TRBJ2-1, with a weak D call TRBD1 (6 bases). Trimming shortened V by 3 bases and J by 4 bases, and 7 bases separated the two germline ends. Germline loops: CDR1 KGHSH, CDR2 LQKENI. CDR3 size: 13 residues. The sequenced part of the CDR3 DNA is TGTGCCAGCTCACCGGACAGTTACAATGAG. It encodes CASSPDSYNE. The CDR3 reads in full as CASSPDSYNEQFF.

Concerning this clone itself: The sequence runs out 3 residues before the end of the CDR3; the remainder is reconstructed from the germline J gene. The chain employs TRBV2 and TRBJ1-2; perhaps TRBD1 as D (6 bases). CDR1 SNHLY and CDR2 FYNNEI come from the germline V gene. Trimming removed 9 bases from V and 2 bases from J, with 19 bases in between. The CDR3 covers 15 residues. The CDR3 region is CASSLAGRGNYGYTF. The sequenced CDR3 bases are TGTGCCAGTTCCCTTGCAGGGAGGGGGAACTATGGC. Together with reference TRBV2 and TRBJ1-2, the CDR3 gives the full variable domain: EPEVTQTPSHQVTQMGQEVILRCVPISNHLYFYWYRQILGQKVEFLVSFYNNEISEKSEIFDDQFSVERPDGSNFTLKIRSTKLEDSAMYFCASSLAGRGNYGYTFGSGTRLTVV.

This clone appeared many times. The read comes to an end 3 residues before the CDR3 does, leaving the germline J gene to fill in the end. V is TRBV18 and J is TRBJ1-1; 7 positions agree with TRBD1. Germline CDR1 reads KGHSH; CDR2 reads LQKENI. The CDR3 has 13 amino acids. V lost 5 bases and J lost 5; bases outside the gene matches: 5. The CDR3 bases that were read are TGTGCCAGCTCAACTTACAGGGGAACTGAA. It encodes CASSTYRGTE. The CDR3 in full is CASSTYRGTEAFF. Together with reference TRBV18 and TRBJ1-1, the CDR3 gives the full variable domain: NAGVMQNPRHLVRRRGQEARLRCSPMKGHSHVYWYRQLPEEGLKFMVYLQKENIIDESGMPKERFSAEFPKEGPSILRIQQVVRGDSAAYFCASSTYRGTEAFFGQGTRLTVV.

This clone was detected ten times or more. The sequenced fragment ends 3 residues before the CDR3 boundary, so the rest is inferred from the germline J gene. This rearrangement joins TRBV18 to TRBJ1-2, with 8 bases lining up with TRBD1. J gave up 5 bases and V 3 bases, and 5 bases lay outside the gene matches. There are 14 residues in the CDR3. CDR1 and CDR2 from the germline V gene are KGHSH and LQKENI. The CDR3 spells CASSPEQGGYGYTF. The covered CDR3 bases are TGTGCCAGCTCACCGGAACAGGGGGGGTATGGC.

At least ten counts were recorded for this clone. The CDR3 end lies 3 residues beyond the end of the read and is filled in from the germline J gene. V gene TRBV29-1 combines with J gene TRBJ2-7, with 9 nucleotides matching TRBD1. Germline values: CDR1 SQVTM, CDR2 ANQGSEA. Trimming cost V 7 bases and J 4 bases; bases outside gene matches: 8. The CDR3 runs 13 residues. The part of the CDR3 DNA that was read is TGCAGCGCTCTACAGGGGGCGACGTACGAG. Amino acid sequence: CSALQGATYE. The whole CDR3 reads CSALQGATYEQYF.

Concerning this clone itself: The read ends 3 residues early relative to the CDR3; the germline J gene fills the gap. This rearrangement joins TRBV7-6 to TRBJ1-1; D unresolved. Trimming cost V 1 base and J 1 base, with 7 bases left between them. This CDR3 has 14 amino acids. CDR1 SGHVS and CDR2 FNYEAQ come from the germline V gene. The CDR3 protein is CASSLEEANTEAFF. The covered CDR3 bases are TGTGCCAGCAGCTTAGAAGAAGCGAACACTGAA.

This clone was seen at least ten times. The read terminates 3 residues before the CDR3 end, so the remaining end is supplied by the germline J gene. This chain links TRBV5-1 with TRBJ2-7, with D tentatively TRBD1 (5 bases). The germline gives CDR1 SGHRS, CDR2 YFSETQ. The CDR3 consists of 11 residues. Trimming shortened V by 6 bases and J by 5 bases, and 9 bases separated the two germline ends. The CDR3 region is CASIQGDEQYF. The part of the CDR3 DNA that was read is TGCGCCAGCATTCAGGGTGACGAG.

This clone was counted many times. With the read ending 3 residues before the CDR3 end, the germline J gene is used to fill in that end. The rearrangement joins TRBV4-1 to TRBJ1-6, with 11 bases that match TRBD1. The junction had 9 bases not matched to a gene; V was cut back by 4 bases and J by 10 bases. This CDR3 is 16 amino acids long. Germline V gene data show CDR1 as MGHRA and CDR2 as YSYEKL. This CDR3 is CASSLYAGQGASPLHF. The DNA read from the CDR3 is TGCGCCAGCAGCCTTTATGCCGGACAGGGGGCCTCACCC.

This clone has a count of ten or more. The CDR3 end is not reached by the read, which stops 3 residues before it; the germline J gene fills it in. The rearrangement links TRBV20-1 to TRBJ2-7, with 9 bases identical to TRBD2. This CDR3 region has 15 residues. Per germline, CDR1 DFQATT and CDR2 SNEGSKA (reference sequence). J was trimmed by 4 bases and V by 0 bases; bases with no gene match: 7. The CDR3 bases that were read are TGCAGTGCTAGAGATATTGCGGGGGGGACTTACGAG. This encodes CSARDIAGGTYE. The full CDR3 protein reads CSARDIAGGTYEQYF.

This clone occurred many times. From the germline J gene comes the end of the CDR3, since the read stops 3 residues before it. The chain uses TRBV20-1 and TRBJ1-1; a possible D gene is TRBD1 (5 bases). V was cut by 5 bases and J by 4 bases, with 20 bases left in between. Germline loops: CDR1 DFQATT, CDR2 SNEGSKA (reference sequence). The CDR3 consists of 15 residues. The CDR3 DNA, read in part, is TGCAGTGCTTTCGGGGTGGGGGGGGTGACCACTGAA. Protein: CSAFGVGGVTTE. The entire CDR3 protein reads CSAFGVGGVTTEAFF.